This entry describes one TCR beta chain. As yet, its antigen is unknown. This sample is drawn from a study of PD-1 blockade in classical Hodgkin lymphoma. All trial patients relapsed after autologous stem cell transplantation. Magnetic depletion of unwanted cells isolated CD4+ T cells from thawed PBMCs. Some clones are missing from TCRdb's copy, which holds only in-frame ones; the method was immunoSEQ multiplex PCR. Here the sample spans about 7,600 clones, roughly 80% being singletons. General study findings and limits: Complete responders started with a diversity level that resembled newly diagnosed patients at baseline.

CDR3 length equals 15 residues. CDR1 is MNHEY, CDR2 SMNVEV, per germline (reference sequence). The ends lost 6 bases at V and 4 bases at J; junction bases unmatched: 9. The TCR comes from a human donor with classical Hodgkin lymphoma. The rearrangement uses TRBV27 and TRBJ2-7, with 10 bases lining up with TRBD2. The sample in question was CD4+ T cells from blood, obtained at baseline. The CDR3 protein is CASSQRTSGRYEQYF. The CDR3, as DNA: TGTGCCAGCAGCCAGAGGACTAGCGGAAGGTACGAGCAGTACTTC.